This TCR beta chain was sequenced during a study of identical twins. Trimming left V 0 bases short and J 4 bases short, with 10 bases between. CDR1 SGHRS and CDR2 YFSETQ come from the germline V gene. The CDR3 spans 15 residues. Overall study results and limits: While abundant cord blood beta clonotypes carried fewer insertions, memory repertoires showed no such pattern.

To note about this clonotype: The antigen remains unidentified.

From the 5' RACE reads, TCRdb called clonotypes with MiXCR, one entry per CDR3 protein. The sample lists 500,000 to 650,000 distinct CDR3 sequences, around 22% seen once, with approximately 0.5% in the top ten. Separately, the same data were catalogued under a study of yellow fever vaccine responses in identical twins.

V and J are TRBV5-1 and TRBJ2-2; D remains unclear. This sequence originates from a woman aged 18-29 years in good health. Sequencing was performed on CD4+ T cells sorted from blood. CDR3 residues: CASSLEGYGTGELFF. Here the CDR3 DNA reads TGCGCCAGCAGCTTGGAAGGGTATGGCACCGGGGAGCTGTTTTTT. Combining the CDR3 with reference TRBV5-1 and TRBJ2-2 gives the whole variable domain KAGVTQTPRYLIKTRGQQVTLSCSPISGHRSVSWYQQTPGQGLQFLFEYFSETQRNKGNFPGRFSGRQFSNSRSEMNVSTLELGDSALYLCASSLEGYGTGELFFGEGSRLTVL.